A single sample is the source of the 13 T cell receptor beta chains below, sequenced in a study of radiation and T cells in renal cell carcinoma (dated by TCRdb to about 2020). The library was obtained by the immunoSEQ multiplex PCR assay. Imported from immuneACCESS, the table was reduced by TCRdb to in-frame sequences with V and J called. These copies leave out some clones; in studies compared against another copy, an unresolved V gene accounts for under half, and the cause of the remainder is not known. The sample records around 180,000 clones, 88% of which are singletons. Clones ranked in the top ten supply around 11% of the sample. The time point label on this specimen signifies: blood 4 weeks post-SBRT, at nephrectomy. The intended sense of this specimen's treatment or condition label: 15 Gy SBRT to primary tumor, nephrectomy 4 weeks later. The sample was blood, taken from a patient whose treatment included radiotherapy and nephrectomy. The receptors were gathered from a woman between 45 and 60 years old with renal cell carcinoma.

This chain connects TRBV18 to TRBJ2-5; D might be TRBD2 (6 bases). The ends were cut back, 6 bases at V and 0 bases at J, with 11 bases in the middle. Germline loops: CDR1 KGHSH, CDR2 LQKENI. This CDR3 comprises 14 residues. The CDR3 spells CASSLRGDQETQYF. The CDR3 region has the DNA TGTGCCAGCTCCCTCCGCGGGGACCAAGAGACCCAGTACTTC. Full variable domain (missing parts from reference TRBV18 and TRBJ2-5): NAGVMQNPRHLVRRRGQEARLRCSPMKGHSHVYWYRQLPEEGLKFMVYLQKENIIDESGMPKERFSAEFPKEGPSILRIQQVVRGDSAAYFCASSLRGDQETQYFGPGTRLLVL.

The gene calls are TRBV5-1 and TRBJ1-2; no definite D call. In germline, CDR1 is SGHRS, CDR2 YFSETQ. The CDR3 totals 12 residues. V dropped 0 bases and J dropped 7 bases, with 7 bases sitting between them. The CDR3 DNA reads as TGCGCCAGCAGCTTGGTCCACTCTGGCTACACCTTC. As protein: CASSLVHSGYTF.

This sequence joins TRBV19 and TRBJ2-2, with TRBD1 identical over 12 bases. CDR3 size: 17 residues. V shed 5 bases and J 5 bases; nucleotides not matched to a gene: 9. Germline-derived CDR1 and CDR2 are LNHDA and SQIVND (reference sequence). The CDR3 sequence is CASSATPGQGATGELFF. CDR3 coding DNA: TGTGCCAGTAGTGCTACGCCGGGACAGGGGGCGACCGGGGAGCTGTTTTTT.

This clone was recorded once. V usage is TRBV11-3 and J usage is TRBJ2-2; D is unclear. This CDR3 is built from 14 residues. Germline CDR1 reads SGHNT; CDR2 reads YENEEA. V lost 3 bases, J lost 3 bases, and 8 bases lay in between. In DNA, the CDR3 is TGTGCCAGCAGCTTGGGCGAATACACCGGGGAGCTGTTTTTT. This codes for CASSLGEYTGELFF.

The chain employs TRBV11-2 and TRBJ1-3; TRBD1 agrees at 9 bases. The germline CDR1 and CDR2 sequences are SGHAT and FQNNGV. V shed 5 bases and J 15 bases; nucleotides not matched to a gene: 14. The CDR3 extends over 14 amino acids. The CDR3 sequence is CASSAGQGLSPGYF. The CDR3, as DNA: TGTGCCAGCAGCGCGGGACAGGGTCTCTCCCCCGGATATTTT.

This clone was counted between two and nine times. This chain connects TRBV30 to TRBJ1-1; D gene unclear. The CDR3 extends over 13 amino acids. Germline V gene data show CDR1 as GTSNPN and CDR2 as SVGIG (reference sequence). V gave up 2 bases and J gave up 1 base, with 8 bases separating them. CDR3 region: CAWSSGRNTEAFF. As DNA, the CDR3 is TGTGCCTGGAGTTCCGGCAGGAACACTGAAGCTTTCTTT.

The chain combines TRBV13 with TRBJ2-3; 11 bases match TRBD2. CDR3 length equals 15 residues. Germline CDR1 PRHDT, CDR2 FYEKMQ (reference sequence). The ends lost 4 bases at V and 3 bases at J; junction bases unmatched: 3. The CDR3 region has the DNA TGTGCCAGCAGCTGGTCTAGCGGGGGGACAGATACGCAGTATTTT. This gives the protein CASSWSSGGTDTQYF.

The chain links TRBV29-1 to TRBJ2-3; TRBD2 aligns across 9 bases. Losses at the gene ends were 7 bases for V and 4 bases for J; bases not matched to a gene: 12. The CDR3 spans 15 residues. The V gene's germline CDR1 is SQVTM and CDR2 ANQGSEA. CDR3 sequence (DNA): TGCAGCGGAACCTTGAGCGGGGGGCCCCCAGATACGCAGTATTTT. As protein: CSGTLSGGPPDTQYF.

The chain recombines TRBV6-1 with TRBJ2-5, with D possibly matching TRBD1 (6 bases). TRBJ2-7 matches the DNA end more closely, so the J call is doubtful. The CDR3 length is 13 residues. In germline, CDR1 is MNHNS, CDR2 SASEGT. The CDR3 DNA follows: TGTGCCAGCAAAGGGACATCACCCTACGAGCAGTACTTC. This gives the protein CASKGTSPYEQYF.

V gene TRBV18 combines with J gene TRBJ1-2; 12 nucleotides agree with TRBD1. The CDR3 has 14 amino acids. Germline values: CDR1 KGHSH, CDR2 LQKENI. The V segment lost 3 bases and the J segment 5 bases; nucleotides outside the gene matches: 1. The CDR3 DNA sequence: TGTGCCAGCTCACCGGGACAGGGGGCTTATGGCTACACCTTC. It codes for CASSPGQGAYGYTF.

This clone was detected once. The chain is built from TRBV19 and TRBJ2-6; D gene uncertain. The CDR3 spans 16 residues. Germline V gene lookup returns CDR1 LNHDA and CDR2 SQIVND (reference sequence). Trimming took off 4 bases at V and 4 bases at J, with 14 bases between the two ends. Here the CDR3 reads CASSRDGPLGANVLTF. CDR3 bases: TGTGCCAGTAGTAGAGACGGACCCTTAGGGGCCAACGTCCTGACTTTC.

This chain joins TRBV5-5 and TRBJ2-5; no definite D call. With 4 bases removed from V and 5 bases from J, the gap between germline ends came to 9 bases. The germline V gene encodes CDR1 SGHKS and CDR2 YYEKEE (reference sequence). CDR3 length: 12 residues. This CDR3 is CASSPVGETQYF. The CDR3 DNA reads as TGTGCCAGCAGCCCTGTAGGGGAGACCCAGTACTTC.

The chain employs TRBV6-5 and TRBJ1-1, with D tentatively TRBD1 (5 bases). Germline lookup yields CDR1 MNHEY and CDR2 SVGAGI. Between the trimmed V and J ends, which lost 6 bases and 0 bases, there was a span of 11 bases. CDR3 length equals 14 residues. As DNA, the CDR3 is TGTGCCAGCAGCCAAGGGGTAATGAACACTGAAGCTTTCTTT. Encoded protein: CASSQGVMNTEAFF.